The source of this T cell receptor beta chain is a study of blood T cell repertoires in COVID-19. At the level of the study: From the United States, Italy and Spain came samples of acute and convalescent COVID-19. In each case, the material was cDNA or gDNA derived from T cells, B-cell-depleted T cells, or PBMCs.

J lost 6 bases, V lost 3 bases, and 6 bases had no gene match. Germline values: CDR1 LGHDT, CDR2 YNNKEL (reference sequence). The CDR3 runs 14 residues. Under the authors' procedure: By means of reference gene primer amplification, nucleated cell counts were estimated. TCRdb's table, derived via immunoSEQ multiplex PCR, lists solely in-frame clones and lacks some. D and trimming come from the DNA, and the V and J calls and clone size come from that table. The table has 100,000 or so clones, about nine tenths seen once. The sequencing sample was made of peripheral blood. The rearrangement uses TRBV3-1 (or the pseudogene TRBV3-2) and TRBJ2-5; 8 nucleotides agree with TRBD2. The clonotype comes from a man aged 50-60 years with active COVID-19. The CDR3: CASSQIAGKQTQYF. The CDR3 nucleotides read TGTGCCAGCAGCCAGATAGCGGGAAAGCAGACCCAGTACTTC.